This passage covers 27 T cell receptor beta chains from one sample sequenced in a study of circulating CD8 cells and anti-PD-1 response in melanoma. TCR libraries were prepared from around 14 ng of total RNA with the QIAseq Immune Repertoire TCR panel. TCRdb reprocessed the reads via MiXCR and lists one record per CDR3 protein. The table shows about 1,800 distinct CDR3 sequences, with less than 9% occurring only once. From live CD3+CD8+TCRalphabeta+ cells, four PD-1 and/or TIGIT subsets were sorted. The sequences come from CD8+ T cells from PBMCs, collected at baseline or after one month of anti-PD-1 therapy (not recorded which). The receptors originated from a human donor with melanoma.

By sample share, this clonotype is medium-sized. This chain joins TRBV7-9 and TRBJ2-1; weak D call: TRBD2 (6 bases). V was clipped by 4 bases and J by 2 bases, with 6 bases between them. This CDR3 comprises 13 residues. Per germline, CDR1 SEHNR and CDR2 FQNEAQ (reference sequence). The CDR3 sequence: CASSWTTYNEQFF. The CDR3 coding sequence is TGTGCCAGCAGCTGGACTACCTACAATGAGCAGTTCTTC.

This clonotype counts as medium-sized. This sequence joins TRBV12-3 or TRBV12-4 and TRBJ1-1; a possible D gene is TRBD1 (6 bases). Trimming shortened V by 3 bases and J by 5 bases, and 13 bases separated the two germline ends. The CDR3 length is 14 residues. CDR3 bases: TGTGCCAGCAGTTTCCCAGGGAGGGGGACTGAAGCTTTCTTT. Residues: CASSFPGRGTEAFF.

This clonotype is categorized as medium-sized. The J gene is TRBJ2-1, the V gene TRBV27, with 8 bases that match TRBD1. The CDR3 is 14 amino acids. Germline V gene sequence: CDR1 MNHEY, CDR2 SMNVEV (reference sequence). The junction had 3 bases not matched to a gene; V was cut back by 2 bases and J by 6 bases. The CDR3 DNA is TGTGCCAGCAGTTTACAGGGGGCGGCCAATGAGCAGTTCTTC. It yields the protein CASSLQGAANEQFF.

This clonotype was counted between two and nine times. J is TRBJ1-4 and V is TRBV12-3 or TRBV12-4; a possible D gene is TRBD1 (6 bases). Trimming removed 5 bases from V and 8 bases from J, with 12 bases in between. The CDR3 sequence is 13 residues long. CDR3 protein: CASSRRQAEKLFF. Written as DNA, the CDR3 is TGTGCCAGCAGTCGACGACAGGCGGAAAAACTGTTTTTT.

This clonotype counts as medium-sized. The chain uses TRBV27 and TRBJ1-2; 8 positions agree with TRBD1. The CDR3 is 15 residues long. V lost 5 bases and J lost 4; bases outside the gene matches: 9. Germline CDR1 reads MNHEY; CDR2 reads SMNVEV (reference sequence). CDR3 sequence (DNA): TGTGCCAGCAGTCACCATCAGGGGGCTGGCTATGGCTACACCTTC. Its protein product is CASSHHQGAGYGYTF.

About this clonotype: A much larger clone differs from this one at a single base, so this may be a read error. CDR3 DNA sequence: TGTGCCGGCAGCTTCATCCACGAGCAGTACTTC. The encoded protein is CAGSFIHEQYF. This rearrangement joins TRBV11-1 to TRBJ2-7; D remains ambiguous. The CDR3 has 11 amino acids. Germline V gene data show CDR1 as SGHAT and CDR2 as FQDESV (reference sequence).

By share, this clonotype counts as medium-sized. The CDR3 coding sequence is TGTGCCAGCAGTTTTAGGTACGAGCAGTACTTC. It encodes CASSFRYEQYF. This chain links TRBV28 with TRBJ2-7; D not resolved. Between the trimmed V and J ends, which lost 3 bases and 4 bases, there was a span of 4 bases. The CDR3 runs 11 residues. Looked up from germline, CDR1 is MDHEN and CDR2 is SYDVKM.

Within the sample, this clonotype is medium-sized. The CDR3 loop is CASSEEGLLGAQYF. The CDR3 DNA is TGTGCCAGCAGTGAGGAGGGGTTGCTAGGGGCCCAGTACTTC. V is TRBV25-1 and J is TRBJ2-5, with D possibly TRBD2 on 6 matching bases. CDR3 length: 14 residues. Trimming took off 3 bases at V and 9 bases at J, with 17 bases between the two ends. CDR1 MGHDK and CDR2 SYGVNS come from the germline V gene.

This clonotype is labeled as medium-sized. The chain couples TRBV19 to TRBJ2-7, with D unclear. The CDR3 contains 13 residues. V lost 3 bases to trimming and J lost 3 bases, with 9 bases between them. The germline V gene has CDR1 LNHDA and CDR2 SQIVND (reference sequence). CDR3 in amino acids: CASSIRPNYEQYF. The DNA for the CDR3 is TGTGCCAGTAGTATCAGGCCGAACTACGAGCAGTACTTC. The full variable domain, with the rest looked up from reference TRBV19 and TRBJ2-7, is DGGITQSPKYLFRKEGQNVTLSCEQNLNHDAMYWYRQDPGQGLRLIYYSQIVNDFQKGDIAEGYSVSREKKESFPLTVTSAQKNPTAFYLCASSIRPNYEQYFGPGTRLTVT.

The gene calls are TRBV5-6 and TRBJ2-7; no firm D call. CDR3 length: 13 residues. Deletions cut 0 bases from V and 2 bases from J, with 6 bases between. Looked up from germline, CDR1 is SGHDT and CDR2 is YYEEEE. The CDR3 sequence: CASSLGRAYEQYF. The CDR3 region has the DNA TGTGCCAGCAGCTTGGGGAGAGCCTACGAGCAGTACTTC.

By share of the sample, this clonotype is medium-sized. The chain couples TRBV27 to TRBJ1-2, with a possible D match to TRBD1 (5 bases). The CDR3 has 15 residues. Germline V gene lookup returns CDR1 MNHEY and CDR2 SMNVEV (reference sequence). V was clipped by 5 bases and J by 1 base, with 14 bases between them. The CDR3 here is CASSPIGGYNYGYTF. The CDR3 DNA is TGTGCCAGCAGTCCTATCGGGGGATATAACTATGGCTACACCTTC.

This clonotype was counted between two and nine times. A much larger clone lies a single base off, so this may be a read error. The chain is built from TRBV7-3 and TRBJ1-6; D is perhaps TRBD1 (6 bases). This CDR3 region has 15 residues. Germline assignment: CDR1 SGHTA and CDR2 FQGTGA. CDR3 DNA: TGTGCCAGCAGCTTATTCAGGGGTGATAATTCACCCCTCCTCTTT. It yields the protein CASSLFRGDNSPLLF.

This clonotype is medium-sized in the sample. This chain connects TRBV24-1 to TRBJ2-2; 8 bases are a match to TRBD1. Losses at the gene ends were 5 bases for V and 1 base for J; bases not matched to a gene: 5. The CDR3 has 16 amino acids. The germline gives CDR1 KGHDR, CDR2 SFDVKD. The CDR3 is CATSGPGQENTGELFF. As DNA, the CDR3 is TGTGCCACCAGTGGACCGGGACAGGAGAACACCGGGGAGCTGTTTTTT.

The chain employs TRBV21-1 and TRBJ2-7; TRBD1 is the table's D call and was not checked against the DNA. TRBV21-1 is reported as a pseudogene. The CDR3 is 12 amino acids. The CDR3 nucleotides read TGTGCCAGCGGCAAAGGGGGGGAGGAGCAGTACTTC. Amino acids: CASGKGGEEQYF.

This clonotype is medium-sized within its sample. The J gene is TRBJ2-3, the V gene TRBV10-3; 9 positions match TRBD1. The junction had 2 bases not matched to a gene; V was cut back by 3 bases and J by 10 bases. This CDR3 comprises 12 residues. Germline V gives CDR1 ENHRY, CDR2 SYGVKD. The CDR3 bases are TGTGCCATCAGTGATGGGGACAGGGCGCAGTATTTT. Protein: CAISDGDRAQYF.

The V and J genes are TRBV2 and TRBJ1-5; no clear D. The V end lost 4 bases, the J end lost 7 bases, and 11 bases lay between the germline ends. The V gene's germline CDR1 is SNHLY and CDR2 FYNNEI. This CDR3 has 13 amino acids. DNA for the CDR3: TGTGCCAGCAGTGCCAGTTGGATACAGCCCCAGCATTTT. The encoded protein is CASSASWIQPQHF. Looking up the rest from reference TRBV2 and TRBJ1-5 gives the full variable domain: EPEVTQTPSHQVTQMGQEVILRCVPISNHLYFYWYRQILGQKVEFLVSFYNNEISEKSEIFDDQFSVERPDGSNFTLKIRSTKLEDSAMYFCASSASWIQPQHFGDGTRLSIL.

In this sample, this clonotype is medium-sized (0.01 to 0.1%). The chain links TRBV6-5 to TRBJ2-1; tentative D call: TRBD1 (6 bases). V was pared by 8 bases and J by 4 bases, with 9 bases between. The germline V gene has CDR1 MNHEY and CDR2 SVGAGI. The length of the CDR3 is 12 residues. Here the CDR3 reads CASSGDYNEQFF. CDR3 nucleotide sequence: TGTGCCAGCTCAGGGGATTACAATGAGCAGTTCTTC.

By sample share, this clonotype is medium-sized. The rearrangement joins TRBV6-6 to TRBJ2-4; D ambiguous. V was shortened by 2 bases and J by 5 bases, with 7 bases between the two germline ends. The CDR3 length is 13 residues. The germline V gene encodes CDR1 MNHNY and CDR2 SVGAGI (reference sequence). For the CDR3, the DNA is TGTGCCAGCAGTTACCCTGGGGAAAACATTCAGTACTTC. Translated: CASSYPGENIQYF.

In this sample, this clonotype is medium-sized. The chain links TRBV19 to TRBJ2-1; D call uncertain. The CDR3 runs to 13 residues. In germline, CDR1 is LNHDA, CDR2 SQIVND (reference sequence). Trimming pared 7 bases from V and 3 bases from J, leaving 10 bases between. The CDR3 spells CASKGPLYNEQFF. The CDR3, as DNA: TGTGCCAGTAAAGGCCCACTCTACAATGAGCAGTTCTTC.

By sample fraction, this clonotype is medium-sized. This sequence joins TRBV5-5 and TRBJ2-7; 10 nucleotides match TRBD1. CDR3 length: 14 residues. Germline loops: CDR1 SGHKS, CDR2 YYEKEE (reference sequence). The trim removed 4 bases at V and 3 bases at J, leaving 4 bases unmatched. In nucleotides, the CDR3 is TGTGCCAGCAGCCAACGGACAGGGGGCTACGAGCAGTACTTC. As protein: CASSQRTGGYEQYF.

This clonotype is medium-sized. The chain couples TRBV9 to TRBJ1-6; the D gene is possibly TRBD1 (6 bases). CDR3 size: 16 residues. V lost 2 bases and J lost 6, with 15 bases in between. The V gene's germline CDR1 is SGDLS and CDR2 YYNGEE. The CDR3 DNA sequence: TGTGCCAGCAGCGTGGACCCCGTGGGGGCTAATTCACCCCTCCACTTT. Protein product: CASSVDPVGANSPLHF.

This clonotype was detected only a few times. This rearrangement joins TRBV27 to TRBJ2-5; weak D call: TRBD2 (5 bases). Trimming took off 6 bases at V and 5 bases at J, with 13 bases between the two ends. Germline V gene lookup returns CDR1 MNHEY and CDR2 SMNVEV (reference sequence). CDR3 length: 13 residues. In DNA form, the CDR3 reads TGTGCCAGCAGGCCGGGGTCGTGGGAGACCCAGTACTTC. As protein: CASRPGSWETQYF.

This clonotype counts as medium-sized. The genes are TRBV18 and TRBJ2-3; TRBD1 matches 10 bases. Per the germline V gene, CDR1 is KGHSH and CDR2 is LQKENI. The CDR3 sequence is 18 residues long. V lost 0 bases to trimming and J lost 1 base; unmatched junction nucleotides: 7. As DNA, the CDR3 is TGTGCCAGCTCACCACCCTTAGGAGGGACAGGGGGCACAGATACGCAGTATTTT. As protein: CASSPPLGGTGGTDTQYF.

The rearrangement uses TRBV27 and TRBJ1-1; TRBD1 is a possible D gene (5 bases). The germline V gene has CDR1 MNHEY and CDR2 SMNVEV (reference sequence). V was cut by 5 bases and J by 0 bases, with 25 bases left in between. CDR3 length: 19 amino acids. The CDR3 protein is CASSPLGGRARRMNTEAFF. CDR3 in DNA: TGTGCCAGCAGTCCGCTCGGCGGCAGGGCGCGGCGAATGAACACTGAAGCTTTCTTT.

Worth noting for this clonotype: A much larger clone lies a single base off, so this may be a read error. J is TRBJ2-7 and V is TRBV20-1, with a possible D match to TRBD1 (6 bases). V was shortened by 3 bases and J by 7 bases, with 13 bases between the two germline ends. CDR1 and CDR2 from the germline V gene are DFQATT and SNEGSKA (reference sequence). There are 12 residues in the CDR3. The CDR3 region is CSASPAGVEQYF. CDR3 DNA: TGCAGTGCTAGTCCGGCAGGGGTTGAGCAGTACTTC.

By proportion, this clonotype is medium-sized. This chain uses TRBV6-6 with TRBJ2-7; TRBD1 matches at 9 bases. Germline V gene sequence: CDR1 MNHNY, CDR2 SVGAGI (reference sequence). CDR3 size: 14 residues. V lost 5 bases, J lost 4 bases, and 6 bases stayed unmatched. CDR3 DNA: TGTGCCAGCAGTGCGGACAGGGGATGGTACGAGCAGTACTTC. Residues: CASSADRGWYEQYF.

V is TRBV7-9 and J is TRBJ1-4; the D is unclear. The germline V and J ends were trimmed by 5 bases and 1 base, with 14 bases remaining between them. The germline V gene has CDR1 SEHNR and CDR2 FQNEAQ (reference sequence). The CDR3 is 16 amino acids. The CDR3 spells CASSPLMTGTNEKLFF. The CDR3 DNA follows: TGTGCCAGCAGCCCGCTAATGACGGGAACTAATGAAAAACTGTTTTTT.